This TCR beta chain is drawn from a study of control samples from healthy donors and cancer patients. Using immunoSEQ multiplex PCR, the repertoire was profiled, and TCRdb retains in-frame clones only, with some absent. The repertoire holds approximately 150,000 clones, about 89% seen once, with about 7.1% in the top ten. CDR1 is SGHAT and CDR2 is FQNNGV in the germline V gene. The CDR3 extends over 19 amino acids. V was trimmed by 2 bases and J by 0 bases, leaving 23 bases between them. This chain connects TRBV11-2 to TRBJ2-7; either TRBD1 or TRBD2 may fit D (6 bases each). The receptor was isolated from a man between 18 and 35 years old in good health. The sequencing input was blood. The CDR3 spells CASSLRARGQPFSSYEQYF. The CDR3 nucleotides read TGTGCCAGCAGCTTAAGAGCACGGGGGCAACCATTCAGCTCCTACGAGCAGTACTTC.